The TCR beta chain under discussion was sequenced for a study of blood T cells in healthy people across ages. Whole-study results and caveats: It was held that the diversity estimates obtained from one million T cells were underestimates.

Germline V gives CDR1 WNHNN, CDR2 SYGVQD (reference sequence). CDR3 size: 13 residues. V was clipped by 3 bases and J by 4 bases, with 9 bases between them. This clonotype was observed a few times. Its antigen is unidentified. Primers used in a second PCR of roughly 6 to 11 cycles were a sample-barcoded 5' primer and a J-beta primer mix. There were at least 2.5 million CDR3-containing paired-end reads obtained from each sample. TCRdb re-analysed the 5' RACE reads in MiXCR, keeping a single row per CDR3 protein. The sample consists of 1.5 million to 2 million distinct CDR3 sequences, about 28% of them appearing once.

This TCR derives from a woman under 40 in good health. The sample was blood. This rearrangement joins TRBV10-1 to TRBJ1-1; no firm D call. CDR3 nucleotide sequence: TGCGCCAGCAGTGATCTGTCGGGCACTGAAGCTTTCTTT. Residues: CASSDLSGTEAFF.